This T cell receptor (beta chain) was identified in a study of blood T cell repertoires in COVID-19. In the authors' workflow: Estimation of nucleated cell counts was performed using reference gene primer amplification. TCRdb keeps only in-frame clones here, not all; method: immunoSEQ multiplex PCR. V and J calls and clone size are given by that table; D and trimming were obtained from the DNA. Counted here are more than 55,000 clones, around 77% occurring once; the ten biggest clones make up about a fifth. There are a few counts of this clone. V was pared by 2 bases and J by 4 bases, with 12 bases between. Germline CDR1 and CDR2: MNHEY and SVGAGI. The CDR3 covers 15 residues.

The sample taken for sequencing was peripheral blood. This sequence was found in a man older than 75 with active or convalescent COVID-19. The chain uses TRBV6-5 and TRBJ1-5, with D possibly matching TRBD1 (6 bases). CDR3 residues: CASSYGPGTNQPQHF. As DNA, the CDR3 is TGTGCCAGCAGTTACGGGCCAGGGACAAATCAGCCCCAGCATTTT.